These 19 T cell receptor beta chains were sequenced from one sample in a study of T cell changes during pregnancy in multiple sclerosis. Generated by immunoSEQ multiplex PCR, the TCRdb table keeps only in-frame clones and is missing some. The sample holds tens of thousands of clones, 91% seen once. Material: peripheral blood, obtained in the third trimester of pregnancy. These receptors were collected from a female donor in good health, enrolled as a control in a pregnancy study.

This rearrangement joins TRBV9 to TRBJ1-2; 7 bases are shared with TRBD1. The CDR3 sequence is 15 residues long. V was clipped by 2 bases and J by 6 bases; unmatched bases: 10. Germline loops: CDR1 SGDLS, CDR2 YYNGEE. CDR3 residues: CASSVQTDRAHGYTF. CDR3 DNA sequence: TGTGCCAGCAGCGTCCAGACTGACAGGGCCCATGGCTACACCTTC.

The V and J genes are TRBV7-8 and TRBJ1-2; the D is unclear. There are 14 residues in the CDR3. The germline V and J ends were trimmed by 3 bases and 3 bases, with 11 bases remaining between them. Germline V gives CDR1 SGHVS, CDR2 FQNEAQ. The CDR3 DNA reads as TGTGCCAGCAGCTTGTGGAGAGCCGACTATGGCTACACCTTC. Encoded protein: CASSLWRADYGYTF.

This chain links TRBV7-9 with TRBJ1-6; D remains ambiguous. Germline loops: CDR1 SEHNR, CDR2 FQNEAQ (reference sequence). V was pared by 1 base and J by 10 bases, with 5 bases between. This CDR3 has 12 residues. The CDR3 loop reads CASSLGGSPLHF. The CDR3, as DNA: TGTGCCAGCAGCTTAGGCGGCTCACCCCTCCACTTT.

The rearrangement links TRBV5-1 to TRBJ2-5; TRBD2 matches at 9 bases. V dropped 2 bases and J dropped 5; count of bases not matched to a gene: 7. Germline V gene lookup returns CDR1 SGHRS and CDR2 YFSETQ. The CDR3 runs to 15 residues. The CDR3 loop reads CASSFLGTSRETQYF. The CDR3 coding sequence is TGCGCCAGCAGCTTTCTGGGGACTAGCCGGGAGACCCAGTACTTC.

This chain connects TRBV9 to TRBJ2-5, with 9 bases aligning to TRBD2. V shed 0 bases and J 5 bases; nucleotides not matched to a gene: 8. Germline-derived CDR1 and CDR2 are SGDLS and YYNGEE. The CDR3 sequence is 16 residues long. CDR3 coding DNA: TGTGCCAGCAGCGTAGTTGAGCGGGGGGCGCTGGAGACCCAGTACTTC. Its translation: CASSVVERGALETQYF.

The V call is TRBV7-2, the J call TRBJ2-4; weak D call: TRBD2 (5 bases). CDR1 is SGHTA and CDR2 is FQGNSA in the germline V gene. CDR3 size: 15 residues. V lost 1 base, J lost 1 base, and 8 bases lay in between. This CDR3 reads CASSLGRGAKNIQYF. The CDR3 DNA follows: TGTGCCAGCAGCTTAGGTAGAGGGGCCAAAAACATTCAGTACTTC.

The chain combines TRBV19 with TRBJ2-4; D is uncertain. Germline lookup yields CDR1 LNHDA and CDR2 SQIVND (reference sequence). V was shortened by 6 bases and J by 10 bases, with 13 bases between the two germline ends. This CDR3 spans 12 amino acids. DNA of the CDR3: TGTGCCAGTAGCCGAGGATCACATATTCAGTACTTC. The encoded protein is CASSRGSHIQYF.

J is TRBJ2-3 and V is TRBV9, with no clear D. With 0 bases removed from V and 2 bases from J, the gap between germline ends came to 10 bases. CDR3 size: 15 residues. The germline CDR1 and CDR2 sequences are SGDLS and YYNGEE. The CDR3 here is CASSVVGGDTDTQYF. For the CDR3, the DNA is TGTGCCAGCAGCGTAGTAGGCGGAGACACAGATACGCAGTATTTT.

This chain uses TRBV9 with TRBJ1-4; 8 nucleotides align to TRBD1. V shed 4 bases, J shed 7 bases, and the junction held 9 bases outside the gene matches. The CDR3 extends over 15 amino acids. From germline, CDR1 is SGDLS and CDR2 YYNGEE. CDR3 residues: CASSIRQGTGEKLFF. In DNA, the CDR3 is TGTGCCAGCAGCATAAGACAGGGGACGGGTGAAAAACTGTTTTTT. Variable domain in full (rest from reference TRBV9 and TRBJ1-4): DSGVTQTPKHLITATGQRVTLRCSPRSGDLSVYWYQQSLDQGLQFLIQYYNGEERAKGNILERFSAQQFPDLHSELNLSSLELGDSALYFCASSIRQGTGEKLFFGSGTQLSVL.

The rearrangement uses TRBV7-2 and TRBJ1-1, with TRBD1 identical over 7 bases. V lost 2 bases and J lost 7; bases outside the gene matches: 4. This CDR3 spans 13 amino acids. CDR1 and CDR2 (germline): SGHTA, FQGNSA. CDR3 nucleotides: TGTGCCAGCAGCTTAAGTCGACAGGGTGAAGCTTTCTTT. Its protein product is CASSLSRQGEAFF.

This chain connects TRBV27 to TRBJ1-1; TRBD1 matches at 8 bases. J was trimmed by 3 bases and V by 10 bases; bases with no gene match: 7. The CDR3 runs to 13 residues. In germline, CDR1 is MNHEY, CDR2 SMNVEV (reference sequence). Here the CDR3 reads CATHRDRYTEAFF. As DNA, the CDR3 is TGTGCCACACACCGGGACAGGTACACTGAAGCTTTCTTT.

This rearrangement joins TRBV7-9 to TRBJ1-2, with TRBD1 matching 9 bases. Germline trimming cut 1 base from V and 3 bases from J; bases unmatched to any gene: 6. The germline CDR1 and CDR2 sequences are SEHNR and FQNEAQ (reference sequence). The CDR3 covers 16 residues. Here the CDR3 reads CASSLGGRQGDYGYTF. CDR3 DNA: TGTGCCAGCAGCTTAGGGGGAAGACAGGGGGACTATGGCTACACCTTC. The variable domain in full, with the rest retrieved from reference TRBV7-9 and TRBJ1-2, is DTGVSQNPRHKITKRGQNVTFRCDPISEHNRLYWYRQTLGQGPEFLTYFQNEAQLEKSRLLSDRFSAERPKGSFSTLEIQRTEQGDSAMYLCASSLGGRQGDYGYTFGSGTRLTVV.

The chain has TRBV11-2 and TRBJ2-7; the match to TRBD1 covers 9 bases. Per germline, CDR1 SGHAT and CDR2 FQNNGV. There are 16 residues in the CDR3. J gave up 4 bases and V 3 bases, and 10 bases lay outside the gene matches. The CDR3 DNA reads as TGTGCCAGCAGCTTCTATTGGGGACAGGGTTTATACGAGCAGTACTTC. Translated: CASSFYWGQGLYEQYF.

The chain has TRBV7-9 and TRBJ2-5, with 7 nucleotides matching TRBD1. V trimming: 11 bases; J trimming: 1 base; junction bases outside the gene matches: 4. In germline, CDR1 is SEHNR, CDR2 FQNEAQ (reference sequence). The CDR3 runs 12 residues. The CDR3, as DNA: TGTGCCGATCGGGACAGCCAAGAGACCCAGTACTTC. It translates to CADRDSQETQYF.

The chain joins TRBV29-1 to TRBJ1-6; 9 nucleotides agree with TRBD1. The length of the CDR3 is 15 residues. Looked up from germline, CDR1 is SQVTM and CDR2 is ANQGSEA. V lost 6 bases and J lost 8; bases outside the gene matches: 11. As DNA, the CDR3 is TGCAGCGTCGCCACCGGGACAGGGAGCGATTCACCCCTCCACTTT. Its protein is CSVATGTGSDSPLHF. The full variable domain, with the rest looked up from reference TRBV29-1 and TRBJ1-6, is SAVISQKPSRDICQRGTSLTIQCQVDSQVTMMFWYRQQPGQSLTLIATANQGSEATYESGFVIDKFPISRPNLTFSTLTVSNMSPEDSSIYLCSVATGTGSDSPLHFGNGTRLTVT.

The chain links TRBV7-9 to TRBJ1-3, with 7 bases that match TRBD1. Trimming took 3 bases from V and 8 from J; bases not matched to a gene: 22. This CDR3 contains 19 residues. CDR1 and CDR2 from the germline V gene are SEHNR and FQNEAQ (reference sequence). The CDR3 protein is CASSFWGQSASGTGDTIYF. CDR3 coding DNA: TGTGCCAGCAGCTTTTGGGGACAGTCCGCCTCGGGGACTGGGGACACCATATATTTT.

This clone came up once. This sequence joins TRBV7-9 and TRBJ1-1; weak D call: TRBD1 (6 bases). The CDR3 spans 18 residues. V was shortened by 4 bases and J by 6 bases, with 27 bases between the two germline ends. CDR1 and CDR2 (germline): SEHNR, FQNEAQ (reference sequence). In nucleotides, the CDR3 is TGTGCCAGCAGCTCCCCATTCCTCGCTACAGGGCCCTTCGCTGAAGCTTTCTTT. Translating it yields CASSSPFLATGPFAEAFF.

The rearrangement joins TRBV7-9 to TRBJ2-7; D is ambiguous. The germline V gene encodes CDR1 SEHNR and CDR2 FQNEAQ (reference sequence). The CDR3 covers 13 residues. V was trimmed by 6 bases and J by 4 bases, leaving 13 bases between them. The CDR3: CASRFGYGYEQYF. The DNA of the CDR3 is TGTGCCAGCAGGTTCGGGTATGGGTACGAGCAGTACTTC. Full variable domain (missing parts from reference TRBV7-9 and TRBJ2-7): DTGVSQNPRHKITKRGQNVTFRCDPISEHNRLYWYRQTLGQGPEFLTYFQNEAQLEKSRLLSDRFSAERPKGSFSTLEIQRTEQGDSAMYLCASRFGYGYEQYFGPGTRLTVT.

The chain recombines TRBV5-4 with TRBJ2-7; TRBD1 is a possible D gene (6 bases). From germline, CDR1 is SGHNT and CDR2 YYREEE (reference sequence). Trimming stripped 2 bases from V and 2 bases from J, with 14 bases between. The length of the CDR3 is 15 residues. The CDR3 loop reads CASSFPGTRTYEQYF. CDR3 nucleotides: TGTGCCAGCAGCTTTCCTGGGACACGGACCTACGAGCAGTACTTC.